Presented here are 9 T cell receptor beta chains from one specimen sequenced in a study of cytomegalovirus exposure and HLA in healthy donors. PCR employed 60 Vbeta and 13 Jbeta primers. Assay: immunoSEQ multiplex PCR; the TCRdb copy retains only in-frame clones and omits some. Counted here are over 85,000 clones, about four fifths occurring once; the ten biggest clones make up more than 3%. The sequenced material came from PBMCs. These receptors all stem from a female donor in good health and CMV-seropositive.

DNA of the CDR3: TGTGCCTGGAGTCCGGACAGGAACACAGATACGCAGTATTTT. Protein sequence: CAWSPDRNTDTQYF. The chain links TRBV30 to TRBJ2-3; 7 nucleotides agree with TRBD1. V was clipped by 2 bases and J by 2 bases; unmatched bases: 4. Per the germline V gene, CDR1 is GTSNPN and CDR2 is SVGIG (reference sequence). This CDR3 contains 14 residues.

This chain connects TRBV19 to TRBJ2-5; 7 bases agree with TRBD2. The germline gives CDR1 LNHDA, CDR2 SQIVND (reference sequence). Trimming at V came to 6 bases and at J to 2 bases, leaving 12 bases not matched to a gene. CDR3 size: 16 residues. In DNA, the CDR3 is TGTGCCAGTAGCAAGGCCAGGACTAGGGAACAAGAGACCCAGTACTTC. It yields the protein CASSKARTREQETQYF.

The CDR3 sequence is CASSTTQTREKLFF. The CDR3 bases are TGCGCCAGCAGCACGACTCAAACGAGGGAAAAACTGTTTTTT. The chain links TRBV5-1 to TRBJ1-4; D ambiguous. CDR3 length: 14 amino acids. The germline CDR1 and CDR2 sequences are SGHRS and YFSETQ. Trimming took off 4 bases at V and 8 bases at J, with 15 bases between the two ends.

The chain recombines TRBV28 with TRBJ2-3, with D perhaps matching TRBD2 (5 bases). Germline loops: CDR1 MDHEN, CDR2 SYDVKM. V lost 8 bases and J lost 5, with 8 bases in between. This CDR3 has 11 residues. CDR3: CASFGGDTQYF. CDR3 sequence (DNA): TGTGCCAGCTTCGGAGGAGATACGCAGTATTTT.

This sequence joins TRBV2 and TRBJ2-1; no firm D call. The germline V gene has CDR1 SNHLY and CDR2 FYNNEI. There are 12 residues in the CDR3. V dropped 4 bases and J dropped 4 bases, with 5 bases sitting between them. The DNA of the CDR3 is TGTGCCAGCAGTGCCGGGTACAATGAGCAGTTCTTC. Translated: CASSAGYNEQFF.

The chain joins TRBV5-6 to TRBJ1-2, with TRBD1 matching 9 bases. V shed 0 bases and J 5 bases; nucleotides not matched to a gene: 11. This CDR3 has 17 residues. Germline V gene sequence: CDR1 SGHDT, CDR2 YYEEEE. The CDR3 DNA is TGTGCCAGCAGCTTGGCCCCTTCTACAGGGGGCAGGTATGGCTACACCTTC. This encodes CASSLAPSTGGRYGYTF.

The CDR3 region has the DNA TGTGCCAGCAGTGACCCGGGACAGGAACACCACGAGCAGTACTTC. It is translated as CASSDPGQEHHEQYF. The chain combines TRBV2 with TRBJ2-7; 8 bases are shared with TRBD1. CDR1 and CDR2 from the germline V gene are SNHLY and FYNNEI. This CDR3 has 15 amino acids. V lost 3 bases to trimming and J lost 5 bases; unmatched junction nucleotides: 9. The full variable domain, completed using reference TRBV2 and TRBJ2-7, is EPEVTQTPSHQVTQMGQEVILRCVPISNHLYFYWYRQILGQKVEFLVSFYNNEISEKSEIFDDQFSVERPDGSNFTLKIRSTKLEDSAMYFCASSDPGQEHHEQYFGPGTRLTVT.

This clone was seen a handful of times. This chain joins TRBV27 and TRBJ1-5, with a weak D call TRBD1 (6 bases). The CDR3 has 15 amino acids. Trimming removed 5 bases at V and 1 base at J, with 12 bases between. Germline V gene sequence: CDR1 MNHEY, CDR2 SMNVEV (reference sequence). CDR3 loop: CASSRGGLSNQPQHF. DNA of the CDR3: TGTGCCAGCAGTAGGGGGGGGTTGAGCAATCAGCCCCAGCATTTT.

The chain joins TRBV19 to TRBJ2-3; TRBD2 matches 11 bases. The CDR3 consists of 16 residues. CDR1 and CDR2 (germline): LNHDA, SQIVND (reference sequence). The V gene end was trimmed by 3 bases and the J gene end by 5 bases; junction bases not matched to a gene: 7. The CDR3 DNA follows: TGTGCCAGTAGTATTATGGGACTAGCGGAGAAAGATACGCAGTATTTT. It codes for CASSIMGLAEKDTQYF.